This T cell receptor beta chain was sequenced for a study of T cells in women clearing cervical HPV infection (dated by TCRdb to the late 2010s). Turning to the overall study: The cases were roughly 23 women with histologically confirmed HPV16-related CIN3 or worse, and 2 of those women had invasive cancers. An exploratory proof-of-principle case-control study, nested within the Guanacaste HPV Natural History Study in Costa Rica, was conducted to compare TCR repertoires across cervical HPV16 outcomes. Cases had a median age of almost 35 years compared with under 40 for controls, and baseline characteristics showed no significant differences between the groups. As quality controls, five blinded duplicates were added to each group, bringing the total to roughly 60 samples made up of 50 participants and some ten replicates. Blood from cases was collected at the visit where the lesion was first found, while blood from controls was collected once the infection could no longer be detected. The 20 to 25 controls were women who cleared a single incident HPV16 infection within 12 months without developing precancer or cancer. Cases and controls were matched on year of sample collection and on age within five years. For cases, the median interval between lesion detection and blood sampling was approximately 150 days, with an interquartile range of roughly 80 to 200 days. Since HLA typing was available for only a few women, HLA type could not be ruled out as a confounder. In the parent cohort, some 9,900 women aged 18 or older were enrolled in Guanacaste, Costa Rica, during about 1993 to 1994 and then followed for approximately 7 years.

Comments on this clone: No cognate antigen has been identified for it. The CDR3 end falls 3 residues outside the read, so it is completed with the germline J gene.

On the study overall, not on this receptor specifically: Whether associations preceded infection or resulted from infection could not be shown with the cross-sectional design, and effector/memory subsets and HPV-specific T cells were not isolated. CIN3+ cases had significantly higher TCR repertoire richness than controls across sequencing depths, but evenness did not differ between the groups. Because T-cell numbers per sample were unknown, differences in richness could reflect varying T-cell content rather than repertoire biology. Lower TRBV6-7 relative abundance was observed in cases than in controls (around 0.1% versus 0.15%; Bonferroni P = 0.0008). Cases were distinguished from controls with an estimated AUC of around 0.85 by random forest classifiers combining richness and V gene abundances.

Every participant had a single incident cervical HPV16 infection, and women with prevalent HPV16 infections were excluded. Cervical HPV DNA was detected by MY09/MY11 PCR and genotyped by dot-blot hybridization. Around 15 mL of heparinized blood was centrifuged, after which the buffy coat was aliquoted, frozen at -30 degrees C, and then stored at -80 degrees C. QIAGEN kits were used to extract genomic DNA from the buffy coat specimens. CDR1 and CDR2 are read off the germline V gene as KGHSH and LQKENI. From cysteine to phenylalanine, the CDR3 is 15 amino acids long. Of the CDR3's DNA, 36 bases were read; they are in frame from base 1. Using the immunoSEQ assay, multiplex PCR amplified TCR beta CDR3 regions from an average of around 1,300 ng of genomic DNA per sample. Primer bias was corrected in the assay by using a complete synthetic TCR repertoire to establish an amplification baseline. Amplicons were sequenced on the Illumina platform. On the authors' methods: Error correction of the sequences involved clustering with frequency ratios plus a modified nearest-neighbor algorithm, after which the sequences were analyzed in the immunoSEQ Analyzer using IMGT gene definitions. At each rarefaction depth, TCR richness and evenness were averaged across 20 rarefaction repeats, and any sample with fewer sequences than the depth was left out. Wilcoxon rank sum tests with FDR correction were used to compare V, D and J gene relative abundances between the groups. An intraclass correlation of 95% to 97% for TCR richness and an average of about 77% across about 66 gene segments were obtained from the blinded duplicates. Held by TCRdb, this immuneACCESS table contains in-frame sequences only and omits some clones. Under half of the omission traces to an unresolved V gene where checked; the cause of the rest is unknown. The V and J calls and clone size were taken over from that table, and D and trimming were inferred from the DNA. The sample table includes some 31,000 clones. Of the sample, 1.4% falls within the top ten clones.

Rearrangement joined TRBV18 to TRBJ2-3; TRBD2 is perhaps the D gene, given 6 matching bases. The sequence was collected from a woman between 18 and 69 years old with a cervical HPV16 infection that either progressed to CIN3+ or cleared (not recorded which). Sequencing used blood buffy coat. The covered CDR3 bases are TGTGCCAGCTCACCGGAGGAGGGGATCAATCAGCCG. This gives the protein CASSPEEGINQP. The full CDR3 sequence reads CASSPEEGINQPQYF.